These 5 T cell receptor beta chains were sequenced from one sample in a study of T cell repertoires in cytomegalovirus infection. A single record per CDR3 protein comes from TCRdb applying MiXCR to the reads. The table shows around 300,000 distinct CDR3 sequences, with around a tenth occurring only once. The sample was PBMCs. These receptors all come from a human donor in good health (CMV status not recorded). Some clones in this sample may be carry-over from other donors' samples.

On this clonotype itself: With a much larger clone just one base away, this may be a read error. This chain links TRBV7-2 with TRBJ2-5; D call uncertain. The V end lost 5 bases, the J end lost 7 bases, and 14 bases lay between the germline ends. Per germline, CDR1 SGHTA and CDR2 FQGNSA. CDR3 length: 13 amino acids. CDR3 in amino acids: CASSAYEVGTQYF. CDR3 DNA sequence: TGTGCCAGCAGCGCCTACGAGGTAGGGACCCAGTACTTC.

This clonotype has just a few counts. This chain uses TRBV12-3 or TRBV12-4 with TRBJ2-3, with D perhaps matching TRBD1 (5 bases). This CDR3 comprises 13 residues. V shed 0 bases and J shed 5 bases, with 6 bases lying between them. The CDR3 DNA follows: TGTGCCAGCAGTTTAGCGCAGGGAGATACGCAGTATTTT. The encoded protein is CASSLAQGDTQYF.

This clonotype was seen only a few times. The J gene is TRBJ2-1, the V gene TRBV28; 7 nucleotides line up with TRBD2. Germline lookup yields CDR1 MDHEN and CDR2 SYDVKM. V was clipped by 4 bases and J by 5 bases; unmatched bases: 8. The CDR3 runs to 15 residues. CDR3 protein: CASSSSGPTDNEQFF. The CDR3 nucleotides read TGTGCCAGCAGTTCTAGCGGCCCGACTGACAATGAGCAGTTCTTC.

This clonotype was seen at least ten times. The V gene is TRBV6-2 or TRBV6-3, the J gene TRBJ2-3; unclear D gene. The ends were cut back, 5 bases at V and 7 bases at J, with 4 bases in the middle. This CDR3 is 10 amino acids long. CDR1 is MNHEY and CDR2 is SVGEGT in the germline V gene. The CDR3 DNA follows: TGTGCCAGCAGTGATCATACGCAGTATTTT. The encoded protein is CASSDHTQYF.

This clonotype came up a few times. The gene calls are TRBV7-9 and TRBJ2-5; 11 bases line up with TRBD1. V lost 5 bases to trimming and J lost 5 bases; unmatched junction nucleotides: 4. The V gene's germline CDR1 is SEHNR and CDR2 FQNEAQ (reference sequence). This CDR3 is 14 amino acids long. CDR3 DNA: TGTGCCAGCAGCGCCGGACAGGGGGCGGAGACCCAGTACTTC. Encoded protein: CASSAGQGAETQYF.